Listed below are T cell receptor beta chains from one sample, sequenced in a study of T cells in Graves' hyperthyroidism and ophthalmopathy. In TCRdb, the multiplex PCR reads were re-called with MiXCR into one record per CDR3 protein. The repertoire includes approximately 600,000 distinct CDR3 sequences, more than 20% of them detected once, and about 35% sits in the top ten. What was sequenced was blood. These receptors all come from a young man with Graves' ophthalmopathy. Each CDR3 is given with its conserved first and last residue. Fields, in order: clone size, J gene, D gene, CDR3 length, V gene, CDR3 DNA, CDR3 protein. D genes are given only for firm matches. Where a row states a size, it is once, few, many or the class of an expanded clone; other rows omit it.

clone_size: few
j_call: TRBJ2-1
d_call: NA
cdr3_length: 14
v_call: TRBV11-2
cdr3_nt: TGTGCCAGCAGTCCCCCCACGCGGTTCAATGAGCAGTTCTTC
cdr3_aa: CASSPPTRFNEQFF

clone_size: NA
j_call: TRBJ2-1
d_call: NA
cdr3_length: 13
v_call: TRBV6-4
cdr3_nt: TGTGCCAGCAGCGGGACCACGGGGAGTGAGCAGTTCTTC
cdr3_aa: CASSGTTGSEQFF

clone_size: NA
j_call: TRBJ1-3
d_call: NA
cdr3_length: 15
v_call: TRBV11-3
cdr3_nt: TGCGCCAGCAGCCAAGATACAGGTTCTGGAAACACCATATATTTT
cdr3_aa: CASSQDTGSGNTIYF

clone_size: NA
j_call: TRBJ2-1
d_call: NA
cdr3_length: 13
v_call: TRBV2
cdr3_nt: TGTGCCAGCAGTGATGGGGGTATAATGGAGCAGTTCTTC
cdr3_aa: CASSDGGIMEQFF

clone_size: few
j_call: TRBJ1-2
d_call: TRBD1
cdr3_length: 15
v_call: TRBV30
cdr3_nt: TGTGCCTGGAGTCTGGCCCCAGGGGGCGGAGAGGGCTACACCTTC
cdr3_aa: CAWSLAPGGGEGYTF

clone_size: few
j_call: TRBJ2-1
d_call: TRBD1
cdr3_length: 15
v_call: TRBV5-6
cdr3_nt: TGTGCCAGCAGCCCACAGGGGCGTCCCTACAATGAGCAGTTCTTC
cdr3_aa: CASSPQGRPYNEQFF

clone_size: many
j_call: TRBJ2-7
d_call: NA
cdr3_length: 16
v_call: TRBV28
cdr3_nt: TGTGCCAGCAGCCGGGGGCGTGGACGGAGCTCCTACGAGCAGTACTTC
cdr3_aa: CASSRGRGRSSYEQYF

clone_size: NA
j_call: TRBJ1-2
d_call: TRBD1
cdr3_length: 13
v_call: TRBV28
cdr3_nt: TGTGCCAGCAGGCGACAGGGGGCAGGTGGCTACACCTTC
cdr3_aa: CASRRQGAGGYTF

clone_size: many
j_call: TRBJ2-1
d_call: NA
cdr3_length: 16
v_call: TRBV7-8
cdr3_nt: TGTGCCAGCAGCTTAAGGTCCGGGACTTCCTACAATGAGCAGTTCTTC
cdr3_aa: CASSLRSGTSYNEQFF

clone_size: few
j_call: TRBJ1-1
d_call: TRBD1
cdr3_length: 18
v_call: TRBV19
cdr3_nt: TGTGCCAGTAGTATGGGACAGGGGGCGAGGAACCTGCACACTGAAGCTTTCTTT
cdr3_aa: CASSMGQGARNLHTEAFF

clone_size: NA
j_call: TRBJ2-3
d_call: TRBD2
cdr3_length: 17
v_call: TRBV20-1
cdr3_nt: TGCAGTGCCAGAAAGGGGACTAGCGGGAGGGCGAGAGATACGCAGTATTTT
cdr3_aa: CSARKGTSGRARDTQYF

clone_size: few
j_call: TRBJ2-3
d_call: NA
cdr3_length: 16
v_call: TRBV4-1
cdr3_nt: TGCGCCAGCAGCCAAGATCAGACCCTAAGGGCAGATACGCAGTATTTT
cdr3_aa: CASSQDQTLRADTQYF

clone_size: NA
j_call: TRBJ2-1
d_call: NA
cdr3_length: 15
v_call: TRBV6-2/TRBV6-3
cdr3_nt: TGTGCCAGCAGTTATCGTCCAGGGTCAAGGAATGAGCAGTTCTTC
cdr3_aa: CASSYRPGSRNEQFF

clone_size: many
j_call: TRBJ2-5
d_call: TRBD1
cdr3_length: 14
v_call: TRBV18
cdr3_nt: TGTGCCAGCTCACCCGGGACAGTAGAAGAGACCCAGTACTTC
cdr3_aa: CASSPGTVEETQYF

clone_size: many
j_call: TRBJ2-1
d_call: TRBD2
cdr3_length: 14
v_call: TRBV2
cdr3_nt: TGTGCCAGCAGGGAGGGACTAGCGGGGAATGAGCAGTTCTTC
cdr3_aa: CASREGLAGNEQFF

clone_size: NA
j_call: TRBJ2-6
d_call: TRBD1
cdr3_length: 19
v_call: TRBV7-8
cdr3_nt: TGTGCCAGCAGCGTAGACCGGGACAGGGTTATGGCTGGGGCCAACGTCCTGACTTTC
cdr3_aa: CASSVDRDRVMAGANVLTF

clone_size: many
j_call: TRBJ2-5
d_call: NA
cdr3_length: 13
v_call: TRBV6-1
cdr3_nt: TGTGCCAGCACGGACAGCGTTAAGAAGACCCAGTACTTC
cdr3_aa: CASTDSVKKTQYF

clone_size: NA
j_call: TRBJ2-4
d_call: NA
cdr3_length: 15
v_call: TRBV28
cdr3_nt: TGTGCCAGCAGTTTTCTCGGGGTGGGCAAAAACATTCAGTACTTC
cdr3_aa: CASSFLGVGKNIQYF

clone_size: NA
j_call: TRBJ1-1
d_call: TRBD1
cdr3_length: 12
v_call: TRBV29-1
cdr3_nt: TGCAGCGCCTTTACCGGGACAGGTGAAGCTTTCTTT
cdr3_aa: CSAFTGTGEAFF

clone_size: NA
j_call: TRBJ1-2
d_call: NA
cdr3_length: 15
v_call: TRBV5-1
cdr3_nt: TGCGCCAGCAGTTTGACGAGAACCTTTTTAAGTGGCTACACCTTC
cdr3_aa: CASSLTRTFLSGYTF

clone_size: many
j_call: TRBJ2-7
d_call: NA
cdr3_length: 10
v_call: TRBV28
cdr3_nt: TGTGCCAGCAGTTCGAACGAGCAGTACTTC
cdr3_aa: CASSSNEQYF

clone_size: NA
j_call: TRBJ2-1
d_call: NA
cdr3_length: 16
v_call: TRBV19
cdr3_nt: TGTGCCAGTAGTATTTGGGGGGCAGGGGGAGACAATGAGCAGTTCTTC
cdr3_aa: CASSIWGAGGDNEQFF

clone_size: few
j_call: TRBJ2-7
d_call: NA
cdr3_length: 14
v_call: TRBV4-1
cdr3_nt: TGCGCCAGCAGCCGGTTTACAGGGCCTGAGGAGCAGTACTTC
cdr3_aa: CASSRFTGPEEQYF

clone_size: NA
j_call: TRBJ2-3
d_call: TRBD2
cdr3_length: 18
v_call: TRBV7-9
cdr3_nt: TGTGCCAGCAGCTTAGGATATGGACTAGCGGGAGATTCGGATACGCAGTATTTT
cdr3_aa: CASSLGYGLAGDSDTQYF

clone_size: many
j_call: TRBJ2-7
d_call: TRBD2
cdr3_length: 15
v_call: TRBV10-1
cdr3_nt: TGCGCCAGCAGCCCCGGTGGAGCGGGAGTCTACGAGCAGTACTTC
cdr3_aa: CASSPGGAGVYEQYF

clone_size: NA
j_call: TRBJ2-6
d_call: NA
cdr3_length: 16
v_call: TRBV19
cdr3_nt: TGTGCCAGTAGACCCCAGGCCGGGGCTGGGGCCAACGTCCTGACTTTC
cdr3_aa: CASRPQAGAGANVLTF

clone_size: NA
j_call: TRBJ2-7
d_call: NA
cdr3_length: 12
v_call: TRBV29-1
cdr3_nt: TGCAGCGTTGAAAGTTCAGGGCACGAGCAGTACTTC
cdr3_aa: CSVESSGHEQYF

clone_size: many
j_call: TRBJ1-1
d_call: NA
cdr3_length: 14
v_call: TRBV11-2
cdr3_nt: TGTGCCAGCCAGATAGGAGGGGGTCCCACTGAAGCTTTCTTT
cdr3_aa: CASQIGGGPTEAFF

clone_size: NA
j_call: TRBJ1-4
d_call: NA
cdr3_length: 15
v_call: TRBV7-2
cdr3_nt: TGTGCCAGCAGCTTAGCTGTCAGGAGGAATGAAAAACTGTTTTTT
cdr3_aa: CASSLAVRRNEKLFF

clone_size: many
j_call: TRBJ1-2
d_call: NA
cdr3_length: 12
v_call: TRBV15
cdr3_nt: TGTGCCACCGGGGGGCCCTTCTATGGCTACACCTTC
cdr3_aa: CATGGPFYGYTF

clone_size: many
j_call: TRBJ2-1
d_call: NA
cdr3_length: 15
v_call: TRBV2
cdr3_nt: TGTGCCAGCAGTGAAAACCGAGGCACCTACAATGAGCAGTTCTTC
cdr3_aa: CASSENRGTYNEQFF

clone_size: many
j_call: TRBJ1-4
d_call: NA
cdr3_length: 16
v_call: TRBV18
cdr3_nt: TGTGCCAGCTCACCGGCCGACGGTTCAACTAATGAAAAACTGTTTTTT
cdr3_aa: CASSPADGSTNEKLFF

clone_size: few
j_call: TRBJ1-1
d_call: TRBD1
cdr3_length: 15
v_call: TRBV7-9
cdr3_nt: TGTGCCAGCAGCTCCGGACAGGGAGGCTCGACTGAAGCTTTCTTT
cdr3_aa: CASSSGQGGSTEAFF

clone_size: many
j_call: TRBJ1-5
d_call: NA
cdr3_length: 14
v_call: TRBV2
cdr3_nt: TGTGCCAGCAGTGGACCCGACTCCTGGAGGCCCCAGCATTTT
cdr3_aa: CASSGPDSWRPQHF

clone_size: few
j_call: TRBJ1-2
d_call: NA
cdr3_length: 18
v_call: TRBV6-2/TRBV6-3
cdr3_nt: TGTGCCAGCAGTTACTTTCACCCCTACCACAGGGTAGACTATGGCTACACCTTC
cdr3_aa: CASSYFHPYHRVDYGYTF

clone_size: NA
j_call: TRBJ2-1
d_call: TRBD2
cdr3_length: 14
v_call: TRBV7-9
cdr3_nt: TGTGCCAGCAGCTTAAAACTAGCGGGAGATGAGCAGTTCTTC
cdr3_aa: CASSLKLAGDEQFF

clone_size: many
j_call: TRBJ2-3
d_call: TRBD2
cdr3_length: 16
v_call: TRBV28
cdr3_nt: TGTGCCAGCAGTTTATCGGAGGGAGGGCCTGCAGATACGCAGTATTTT
cdr3_aa: CASSLSEGGPADTQYF

clone_size: many
j_call: TRBJ1-1
d_call: TRBD1
cdr3_length: 14
v_call: TRBV5-1
cdr3_nt: TGCGCCAGCAGCTTGGGGACAGGGGTCACTGAAGCTTTCTTT
cdr3_aa: CASSLGTGVTEAFF

clone_size: many
j_call: TRBJ2-7
d_call: TRBD1
cdr3_length: 15
v_call: TRBV7-9
cdr3_nt: TGTGCCAGCAGCTCACACCGGGACAGAGCCTACGAGCAGTACTTC
cdr3_aa: CASSSHRDRAYEQYF

clone_size: few
j_call: TRBJ2-1
d_call: NA
cdr3_length: 18
v_call: TRBV7-9
cdr3_nt: TGTGCCAGCAGCTTACAACCCAGCGGCAGGGGTTCGTACAATGAGCAGTTCTTC
cdr3_aa: CASSLQPSGRGSYNEQFF

clone_size: many
j_call: TRBJ2-7
d_call: NA
cdr3_length: 13
v_call: TRBV7-9
cdr3_nt: TGTGCCAGCAGCTTAGCGGGTGGGTTTGAGCAGTACTTC
cdr3_aa: CASSLAGGFEQYF

clone_size: NA
j_call: TRBJ1-6
d_call: NA
cdr3_length: 12
v_call: TRBV28
cdr3_nt: TGTGCCAGCACCCTGAGGGCAGGGCCCCTCCACTTT
cdr3_aa: CASTLRAGPLHF

clone_size: NA
j_call: TRBJ2-7
d_call: TRBD1
cdr3_length: 18
v_call: TRBV4-1
cdr3_nt: TGCGCCAGCAGCCAAGAGCTATTAGTGGACAGGTCGTTGGACGAGCAGTACTTC
cdr3_aa: CASSQELLVDRSLDEQYF

clone_size: many
j_call: TRBJ2-7
d_call: TRBD1
cdr3_length: 14
v_call: TRBV7-2
cdr3_nt: TGTGCCAGCAGCCCGGGACAGGGTCCCTACGAGCAGTACTTC
cdr3_aa: CASSPGQGPYEQYF

clone_size: few
j_call: TRBJ2-7
d_call: TRBD1
cdr3_length: 17
v_call: TRBV7-4
cdr3_nt: TGTGCCAGCAGCTTAGCGGGCGGTTTGACAGGGAGATACGAGCAGTACTTC
cdr3_aa: CASSLAGGLTGRYEQYF

clone_size: many
j_call: TRBJ1-2
d_call: TRBD1
cdr3_length: 14
v_call: TRBV20-1
cdr3_nt: TGCAGTGCTGGAGACAGGGCATCAAACTATGGCTACACCTTC
cdr3_aa: CSAGDRASNYGYTF

clone_size: few
j_call: TRBJ2-3
d_call: NA
cdr3_length: 15
v_call: TRBV27
cdr3_nt: TGTGCCAGCTTGGGGGGCACCTCTAGCACAGATACGCAGTATTTT
cdr3_aa: CASLGGTSSTDTQYF

clone_size: NA
j_call: TRBJ2-2
d_call: TRBD2
cdr3_length: 15
v_call: TRBV5-1
cdr3_nt: TGCGCCAACACTAGGACTAGCGGGGTCGGCGGGGAGCTGTTTTTT
cdr3_aa: CANTRTSGVGGELFF

clone_size: many
j_call: TRBJ1-1
d_call: NA
cdr3_length: 12
v_call: TRBV12-3/TRBV12-4
cdr3_nt: TGTGCCAGCAGTTCCTCCGGGGCTGAAGCTTTCTTT
cdr3_aa: CASSSSGAEAFF

clone_size: NA
j_call: TRBJ2-1
d_call: TRBD2
cdr3_length: 20
v_call: TRBV29-1
cdr3_nt: TGCAGCGTTGAAAGCCGAGGCACTAGCGGGAGGGTCCACTCCTACAATGAGCAGTTCTTC
cdr3_aa: CSVESRGTSGRVHSYNEQFF

clone_size: once
j_call: TRBJ1-2
d_call: NA
cdr3_length: 12
v_call: TRBV4-2
cdr3_nt: TGTGCCAGCAGCCAAGATAACGGCGGCTACACCTTC
cdr3_aa: CASSQDNGGYTF

clone_size: NA
j_call: TRBJ2-5
d_call: TRBD2
cdr3_length: 13
v_call: TRBV28
cdr3_nt: TGTGCCAGCAGAGCGGGAGTGGGAGAGACCCAGTACTTC
cdr3_aa: CASRAGVGETQYF

clone_size: NA
j_call: TRBJ2-1
d_call: TRBD1
cdr3_length: 16
v_call: TRBV28
cdr3_nt: TGTGCCAGCAGCCGAACCATCTCCGGGACAGACAATGAGCAGTTCTTC
cdr3_aa: CASSRTISGTDNEQFF

clone_size: many
j_call: TRBJ1-1
d_call: TRBD1
cdr3_length: 14
v_call: TRBV7-2
cdr3_nt: TGTGCCAGCAGCTTAAACAGGGGGCAGACTGAAGCTTTCTTT
cdr3_aa: CASSLNRGQTEAFF

clone_size: NA
j_call: TRBJ2-5
d_call: NA
cdr3_length: 14
v_call: TRBV27
cdr3_nt: TGTGCCAGCAGTACATCGGACGGCCAAGAGACCCAGTACTTC
cdr3_aa: CASSTSDGQETQYF